The T cell receptor (beta chain) described here comes from a study of beta chain features in type 1 diabetes (dated by TCRdb to 2016 to 2019). Background on the whole study: Mean age, gender distribution, total cell number and subset yield did not differ between patients and healthy donors. Regulatory and stem cell-like memory subsets were obtained from only 8 patients and about eight healthy donors, while naive and central memory subsets were obtained from all 30 or so donors. In the study, TCRB repertoires of sorted circulating CD4+ T cell subsets from recently diagnosed type 1 diabetes patients were compared with those of matched healthy donors. A total of some 110 million sorted cells were examined across all samples, and a strong correlation was observed between cell number per subset and RNA yield.

The CDR3 runs 14 amino acids, cysteine and phenylalanine included. Left in the record is the CDR3 DNA by itself, 42 bases read in frame from the first base. The germline V gene provides CDR1 MNHEY and CDR2 SVGAGI. The junction carries 11 bases between V and J, which are trimmed by 2 bases and 4 bases respectively. All of the isolated RNA was reverse transcribed with the High Capacity cDNA Reverse Transcription Kit, so expressed TCRB transcripts were sequenced. Deep immunoSEQ sequencing was performed on naive, central memory and regulatory T cell samples, with an average of roughly 3.5 million total reads per sample. After sorted cells were lysed in RLT buffer, RNA was extracted with DNase-treated RNeasy Micro or Mini kits, with the choice depending on cell number. Each cell subset was processed on its own to prevent cross-contamination, while patient and healthy donor samples were processed together. The immunoSEQ multiplex PCR was used to amplify TCRB sequences from cDNA, generating 87-bp fragments that spanned the CDR3 region. Amplicons were sequenced on the Illumina HiSeq platform. The study's own analysis went as follows. Synthetic template baselines were used to correct PCR bias computationally, reads within Hamming distance 2 were collapsed together, and singletons that could not be merged were discarded. Reads were aligned against IMGT to assign V, D and J genes, CDR3 length and insertions or deletions at six rearrangement sites. Clonotype counts were normalized to sorted cell number within each subset before computing true diversity and Gini coefficients with the tcR R package. The overlap coefficient, calculated on TCRB nucleotide sequences, was used to measure repertoire sharing. Here the immuneACCESS table is served through TCRdb, limited to in-frame sequences with V and J called. Missing clones are a known gap in these copies; in checked studies unresolved V genes cover under half, and the rest lacks a known reason. V and J calls and clone size are given by that table; D and trimming were obtained from the DNA. Counted in this sample were around 44,000 clones; over 50% of them appeared once. The ten largest make up less than 2.5% of the sample.

A single peripheral blood draw of around 100 mL on average was collected from each donor into heparinised tubes. A BD FACSAria II and a panel including CD45RO, CCR7, CD25, CD127, CD95 and CD27 were used to sort naive, central memory, regulatory and stem cell-like memory CD4+ T cells. All sorted populations exceeded 95% purity. Right away, PBMCs were isolated by Lymphoprep density gradient centrifugation and were stained directly, with no culture step. So that batch effects would be minimized, each experiment stained and sorted samples in pairs, pairing one healthy donor with one patient. Summary of the overall study and its limitations: Because cDNA was sequenced instead of genomic DNA, highly expressing activated cells could be over-represented, though the groups showed no difference in activation or CD3 levels. Fewer insertions and more nucleotide deletions at VDJ recombination sites were observed in patients with type 1 diabetes, implying thymic rearrangement abnormalities. Naive, central memory and regulatory TCRB repertoires appeared more similar among patients than among healthy donors. In all four CD4+ subsets, TCRB CDR3 length was moderately but significantly shorter in type 1 diabetes patients. Because the HLA sub-analyses included only small numbers of individuals, any influence of HLA type on TCRB rearrangement was left unresolved. Shorter templates might have been favored by PCR, but patient and control samples were amplified and corrected together, so both groups would have been affected equally by any skew.

About this clone itself: Its antigen target is currently unknown. No qualities accompany the bases; no much larger clone lies one base away.

The receptor comes from a woman aged 18-29 years in good health. The sample comprised Tregs from blood. The intended sense of this specimen's cell subset or site label: regulatory CD4+ T cells. This sequence uses TRBV6-5 and TRBJ2-5, with a weak D call of TRBD2 (5 bases match). The sequence in DNA is TGTGCCAGCAGTTACGCGGGTTGGGGAGAGACCCAGTACTTC. It translates as CASSYAGWGETQYF.